The sequence of this T cell receptor beta chain was determined in a study of breast tumors, draining lymph nodes, adjacent tissues listed by TCRdb under 2016. Regarding the study in general: In breast cancer patients, the study compared the TCR beta repertoires of tumor, adjacent nontumor tissue and axillary lymph nodes. The study was designed to assess the relationships and possible T-cell exchange between tumor, surrounding tissue and draining lymph node repertoires in human breast cancer.

The CDR3 starts with the cysteine, ends with the phenylalanine, and has 15 residues. Only the CDR3 part of the read is kept: 45 bases, read in frame from the first base. CDR1 is given as MNHNS and CDR2 as SASEGT, both from the germline V gene. On this clonotype itself: No antigen is known for it. This may be a read error, as it is one base from a much larger clone.

Lymph node samples were obtained from the axillary draining lymph nodes of breast cancer patients. TCRdb names Illumina HiSeq 2000 as the instrument used. TCR beta chain libraries were generated through multiplex PCR amplification. The amplified TCR beta chain products were analyzed by high-throughput sequencing. The public reads were reprocessed in TCRdb via fastp at Q25 and MiXCR, keeping in-frame beta chains. Merged by CDR3 protein, the rows form single entries marked with the most common genes and DNA. The sample table records some 100,000 distinct CDR3 sequences; around 20% of these occur just once. The top ten constitute 1% to 1.5% of the sample. The study at large found these results: Tumor T-cell repertoires showed less diversity than lymph node repertoires and more diversity than nontumor tissue repertoires, and tumor T-cell repertoires showed preferential V and J gene usage. A scenario in which most tumor T cells derive from the lymph node and then expand within tumor tissue was judged to be consistent with the data. The conclusion that tumor T cells originate in lymph nodes was presented as consistent with a hypothesis rather than as directly demonstrated. In luminal-like breast cancer, tumor and nontumor tissue repertoires resembled each other significantly more than in basal-like breast cancer.

This clonotype originated in a female donor with breast cancer. Some clones in this sample may be carry-over from other donors' samples. Sample: axillary lymph node tissue. The chain links TRBV6-1 with TRBJ2-7; TRBD2 matches 9 bases in the middle. The DNA sequence is as follows: TGTGCCGGCAGTGACCTAGCGGGAACGATCGACGAGCAGTACTTC. This gives the protein CAGSDLAGTIDEQYF.